Each of the 5 T cell receptor beta chains below was sequenced from the same sample in a study of OX40 agonist ivuxolimab in advanced cancers. Repertoires were generated with immunoSEQ multiplex PCR, while TCRdb's copy carries only in-frame clones and drops some. The data contain roughly 70,000 clones, 87% of them singletons. The sequenced sample was CD4+ or CD8+ T cells sorted from blood, obtained in a trial of the OX40 agonist ivuxolimab. Every receptor here comes from an adult with an advanced solid tumor such as melanoma, head and neck, liver or kidney cancer.

The J gene is TRBJ2-6, the V gene TRBV27; 10 bases match TRBD1. V trimming: 5 bases; J trimming: 5 bases; junction bases outside the gene matches: 3. This CDR3 has 15 residues. Germline V lookup: CDR1 MNHEY, CDR2 SMNVEV (reference sequence). The CDR3, as DNA: TGTGCCAGCAGTGACAGGGGGCGCTGGGCCAACGTCCTGACTTTC. Translating gives CASSDRGRWANVLTF.

A remark on this clone: This same CDR3 is encoded by further DNA sequences in the sample. This chain joins TRBV6-1 and TRBJ1-1; a weak D match, TRBD1 (5 bases). The CDR3 consists of 13 residues. Germline V gene data show CDR1 as MNHNS and CDR2 as SASEGT. V lost 4 bases, J lost 0 bases, and 6 bases lay in between. CDR3 nucleotide sequence: TGTGCCAGCAGTGGACAGATGAACACTGAAGCTTTCTTT. Encoded protein: CASSGQMNTEAFF.

This clone is judged medium-sized (0.01 to 0.1%). The gene calls are TRBV2 and TRBJ1-3; 9 bases fit TRBD1. This CDR3 is built from 13 residues. Germline CDR1 and CDR2: SNHLY and FYNNEI. Trimming at V came to 5 bases and at J to 8 bases, leaving 4 bases not matched to a gene. The CDR3: CASSLDRGYTIYF. Here the CDR3 DNA reads TGTGCCAGCAGTCTGGACAGGGGTTACACCATATATTTT.

The V and J genes are TRBV7-2 and TRBJ2-1; TRBD2 matches 10 bases. This CDR3 comprises 16 residues. Germline V gene data show CDR1 as SGHTA and CDR2 as FQGNSA. V shed 0 bases, J shed 8 bases, and the junction held 7 bases outside the gene matches. CDR3 coding DNA: TGTGCCAGCAGCTTAGCGGTGGCTAGCGGGAGTTATGAGCAGTTCTTC. This gives the protein CASSLAVASGSYEQFF.

The rearrangement joins TRBV27 to TRBJ2-7; the match to TRBD1 covers 7 bases. Per the germline V gene, CDR1 is MNHEY and CDR2 is SMNVEV (reference sequence). The trim removed 6 bases at V and 4 bases at J, leaving 9 bases unmatched. The CDR3 is 14 amino acids. The DNA of the CDR3 is TGTGCCAGCAGATCAACAGGGGTCAGGTACGAGCAGTACTTC. This encodes CASRSTGVRYEQYF.